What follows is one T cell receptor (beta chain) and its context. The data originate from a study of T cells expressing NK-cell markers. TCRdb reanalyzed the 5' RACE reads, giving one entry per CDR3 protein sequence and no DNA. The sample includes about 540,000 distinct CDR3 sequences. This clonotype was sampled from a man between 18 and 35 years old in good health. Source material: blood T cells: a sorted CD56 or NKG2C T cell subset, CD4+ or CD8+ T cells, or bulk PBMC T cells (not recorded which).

The CDR3 loop reads CASSPSGTGREQFF. The rearrangement uses TRBV7-8 and TRBJ2-1; the D call from TCRdb, TRBD2, cannot be confirmed without DNA. The germline V gene encodes CDR1 SGHVS and CDR2 FQNEAQ. This CDR3 region has 14 residues.